The present entry profiles one T cell receptor beta chain with its context. This CDR3 is 14 amino acids long. Germline CDR1 is DFQATT and CDR2 is SNEGSKA (reference sequence). Trimming at V came to 4 bases and at J to 1 base, leaving 6 bases not matched to a gene. The data were obtained in a study of CD8 T cells in Susac syndrome. RNA totalling about 0.5 to 1 ug underwent reverse transcription with random hexamers. Each CDR3 protein is one row after TCRdb ran MiXCR on the immunoSEQ multiplex PCR reads. The profile shows approximately 160,000 distinct CDR3 sequences, 93% of them singletons. The chain links TRBV20-1 to TRBJ2-5, with 7 bases fitting TRBD2. The receptor was isolated from a human donor in good health. The sample taken for sequencing was CD4+ T cells from PBMCs. The CDR3 reads CSAIQAGTQETQYF. In DNA form, the CDR3 reads TGCAGTGCTATCCAAGCGGGGACCCAAGAGACCCAGTACTTC.